This entry lists 18 T cell receptor beta chains sequenced from one sample in a study of long-term antiretroviral therapy in people with HIV. At the survey level, the v3.0 immunoSEQ assay was run. The assay was immunoSEQ multiplex PCR, and TCRdb's table has in-frame clones only and misses some. Seen here are 20,000 to 25,000 clones, 80% to 90% observed once, and the top ten hold more than 15%. The sequencing used unsorted PBMCs, collected 1.2 years after starting antiretroviral therapy. These receptors were obtained from a man over 45 with HIV.

The chain couples TRBV6-5 to TRBJ1-1; D call uncertain. Germline assignment: CDR1 MNHEY and CDR2 SVGAGI. CDR3 length: 15 residues. The V and J ends lost 1 base and 0 bases respectively, with 9 bases between them. The CDR3 sequence: CASSYYRSMNTEAFF. In nucleotides, the CDR3 is TGTGCCAGCAGTTACTACAGAAGTATGAACACTGAAGCTTTCTTT.

The rearrangement links TRBV30 to TRBJ1-1, with D perhaps TRBD1 (5 bases). Per the germline V gene, CDR1 is GTSNPN and CDR2 is SVGIG (reference sequence). Trimming cost V 4 bases and J 1 base, with 10 bases left between them. The CDR3 is made up of 13 amino acids. The CDR3 DNA sequence: TGTGCCTGGAACCGGGGGGAGAACACTGAAGCTTTCTTT. Amino acids: CAWNRGENTEAFF.

The chain carries TRBV11-2 and TRBJ1-1; possibly TRBD1 for D (6 bases). The CDR3 totals 16 residues. Germline values: CDR1 SGHAT, CDR2 FQNNGV. Trimming pared 5 bases from V and 4 bases from J, leaving 20 bases between. The CDR3 coding sequence is TGTGCCAGCAGCGGAAAGGGGGGCTACGTGAGCACTGAAGCTTTCTTT. Its translation: CASSGKGGYVSTEAFF.

In DNA, the CDR3 is TGCGCCAGCAGCCAAGGTGCGCAGACTGAAGCTTTCTTT. Its translation is CASSQGAQTEAFF. J is TRBJ1-1 and V is TRBV4-3; D uncertain. CDR1 is LGHNA and CDR2 is YSLEER in the germline V gene. With 1 base removed from V and 5 bases from J, the gap between germline ends came to 8 bases. CDR3 size: 13 residues.

Here the CDR3 DNA reads TGTGCCAGCTCACCTCAAACGGGGGTCGGTCAGCCCCAGCATTTT. Protein: CASSPQTGVGQPQHF. V gene TRBV18 combines with J gene TRBJ1-5; D might be TRBD1 (5 bases). Germline lookup yields CDR1 KGHSH and CDR2 LQKENI. V lost 3 bases and J lost 6, with 15 bases in between. CDR3 length: 15 residues. Looking up the rest from reference TRBV18 and TRBJ1-5 gives the full variable domain: NAGVMQNPRHLVRRRGQEARLRCSPMKGHSHVYWYRQLPEEGLKFMVYLQKENIIDESGMPKERFSAEFPKEGPSILRIQQVVRGDSAAYFCASSPQTGVGQPQHFGDGTRLSIL.

The chain joins TRBV19 to TRBJ2-3; maybe TRBD2 (5 bases). V lost 7 bases, J lost 1 base, and 15 bases lay in between. The CDR3 length is 15 residues. Germline lookup yields CDR1 LNHDA and CDR2 SQIVND (reference sequence). The CDR3 sequence is CASTLNWRGTDTQYF. DNA for the CDR3: TGTGCCAGTACCCTGAACTGGCGGGGCACAGATACGCAGTATTTT. Complete variable domain (other parts from reference TRBV19 and TRBJ2-3): DGGITQSPKYLFRKEGQNVTLSCEQNLNHDAMYWYRQDPGQGLRLIYYSQIVNDFQKGDIAEGYSVSREKKESFPLTVTSAQKNPTAFYLCASTLNWRGTDTQYFGPGTRLTVL.

The chain combines TRBV4-1 with TRBJ1-4; D not resolved. The CDR3 spans 16 residues. The germline gives CDR1 MGHRA, CDR2 YSYEKL. The V and J ends lost 3 bases and 7 bases respectively, with 18 bases between them. CDR3 residues: CASSHGSRGSSEKLFF. DNA of the CDR3: TGCGCCAGCAGCCATGGGTCCCGGGGATCGAGTGAAAAACTGTTTTTT.

The chain is built from TRBV7-9 and TRBJ1-2; D ambiguous. V dropped 1 base and J dropped 7 bases, with 13 bases sitting between them. The V gene's germline CDR1 is SEHNR and CDR2 FQNEAQ (reference sequence). The CDR3 has 14 residues. The DNA for the CDR3 is TGTGCCAGCAGCTTAGAGACCCAGGCAGCTGGCTACACCTTC. As protein: CASSLETQAAGYTF. Full variable domain (rest looked up from reference TRBV7-9 and TRBJ1-2): DTGVSQNPRHKITKRGQNVTFRCDPISEHNRLYWYRQTLGQGPEFLTYFQNEAQLEKSRLLSDRFSAERPKGSFSTLEIQRTEQGDSAMYLCASSLETQAAGYTFGSGTRLTVV.

The CDR3 sequence is CASSSLAGRSYNSPLHF. CDR3 bases: TGTGCCAGCAGTTCGCTAGCAGGGCGATCCTATAATTCACCCCTCCACTTT. The chain has TRBV28 and TRBJ1-6; D is perhaps TRBD1 (5 bases). CDR3 length: 17 residues. Germline CDR1 and CDR2: MDHEN and SYDVKM. V was pared by 4 bases and J by 1 base, with 14 bases between.

The rearrangement joins TRBV28 to TRBJ2-7; no clear D. Germline loops: CDR1 MDHEN, CDR2 SYDVKM. This CDR3 is built from 13 residues. Trimming took 2 bases from V and 2 from J, leaving 7 bases between them. The DNA for the CDR3 is TGTGCCAGCAGTTTAGGGTCCACCTACGAGCAGTACTTC. Translated: CASSLGSTYEQYF.

This chain joins TRBV19 and TRBJ1-2, with D unresolved. Germline assignment: CDR1 LNHDA and CDR2 SQIVND (reference sequence). Trimming stripped 7 bases from V and 4 bases from J, with 19 bases between. CDR3 size: 15 residues. CDR3 protein: CASTEEKGLSYGYTF. The DNA of the CDR3 is TGTGCCAGTACCGAAGAGAAAGGTCTCTCCTATGGCTACACCTTC.

This clone has a handful of counts. The chain is built from TRBV9 and TRBJ1-1, with D uncertain. Germline V gene sequence: CDR1 SGDLS, CDR2 YYNGEE. Deletions cut 2 bases from V and 4 bases from J, with 12 bases between. CDR3 size: 14 residues. In DNA, the CDR3 is TGTGCCAGCAGCGTCCAAGGGAGTGGCACTGAAGCTTTCTTT. Its protein product is CASSVQGSGTEAFF.

The chain carries TRBV9 and TRBJ1-1, with D possibly being TRBD1 (5 bases). Trimming removed 0 bases from V and 4 bases from J, with 10 bases in between. Germline V CDR1 and CDR2: SGDLS, YYNGEE. The CDR3 has 14 amino acids. The CDR3 here is CASSVEAGSTEAFF. DNA for the CDR3: TGTGCCAGCAGCGTAGAGGCAGGGTCCACTGAAGCTTTCTTT.

V usage is TRBV5-1 and J usage is TRBJ1-1; 7 nucleotides agree with TRBD1. The J segment lost 8 bases and the V segment lost 4 bases, leaving 14 bases of the junction unmatched. In germline, CDR1 is SGHRS, CDR2 YFSETQ. This CDR3 comprises 15 residues. The CDR3 DNA reads as TGCGCCAGCAGCCAGAGGACAGGTCCTTCGAGGGAAGCTTTCTTT. Translation: CASSQRTGPSREAFF.

The gene calls are TRBV5-4 and TRBJ2-3; a possible D gene is TRBD1 (7 bases). This CDR3 region has 15 residues. Trimming cost V 5 bases and J 6 bases, with 19 bases left between them. The V gene's germline CDR1 is SGHNT and CDR2 YYREEE (reference sequence). The CDR3 DNA follows: TGTGCCAGCAGTCGAGCCTACCAGGGGGGCGATACGCAGTATTTT. It codes for CASSRAYQGGDTQYF.

This clone came up once. This sequence joins TRBV19 and TRBJ1-1, with D uncertain. Germline V lookup: CDR1 LNHDA, CDR2 SQIVND (reference sequence). The CDR3 is 14 residues long. V lost 3 bases, J lost 1 base, and 9 bases lay in between. CDR3 protein: CASSIFRQNTEAFF. The CDR3 region has the DNA TGTGCCAGTAGTATTTTCAGACAGAACACTGAAGCTTTCTTT.

The gene calls are TRBV6-5 and TRBJ1-1; no clear D gene. V was cut by 2 bases and J by 0 bases, with 10 bases left in between. Germline lookup yields CDR1 MNHEY and CDR2 SVGAGI. This CDR3 region has 15 residues. The CDR3 DNA sequence: TGTGCCAGCAGTTACATGGCGCAAATGAACACTGAAGCTTTCTTT. It is translated as CASSYMAQMNTEAFF.

The chain couples TRBV5-1 to TRBJ2-7; D tentatively reads TRBD1 or TRBD2 (5 bases each). The CDR3 totals 13 residues. Germline CDR1 is SGHRS and CDR2 is YFSETQ. V lost 1 base to trimming and J lost 6 bases, with 11 bases between them. This CDR3 reads CASSLISGGEQYF. The CDR3 nucleotides read TGCGCCAGCAGCTTGATTAGTGGGGGCGAGCAGTACTTC.